The rows below give T cell receptor beta chains drawn from one sample of a study of blood T cell repertoires in COVID-19. The data were produced by immunoSEQ multiplex PCR, yet TCRdb's version contains in-frame clones alone and is incomplete. The repertoire holds about 320,000 clones, with roughly nine tenths as singletons. The specimen was PBMCs or T cells enriched from blood (not recorded which). The receptor set was obtained from a man in his fifties or sixties who had recovered from COVID-19. The CDR3 runs from the conserved cysteine through the conserved F or W. A D gene is named only where the DNA matches it firmly. Clone size is given for some rows only: seen once, a few or many times, or a class if the clone is expanded.

clone size,J gene,D gene,V gene,CDR3 DNA,CDR3 protein
-,TRBJ1-1,TRBD1,TRBV28,TGTGCCAGCAGTTCAACAGGGGGAAACACTGAAGCTTTCTTT,CASSSTGGNTEAFF
-,TRBJ1-5,-,TRBV4-1,TGCGCCAGCAGCCAAACGGGAAATCAGCCCCAGCATTTT,CASSQTGNQPQHF
-,TRBJ2-3,-,TRBV4-1,TGCGCCAGCAGCCAAGATGGAGCGGATCTCACAGATACGCAGTATTTT,CASSQDGADLTDTQYF
-,TRBJ2-5,-,TRBV5-4,TGTGCCAGCAGCTCCTTAGCGGACCAAGAGACCCAGTACTTC,CASSSLADQETQYF
-,TRBJ2-7,-,TRBV3-1/TRBV3-2,TGTGCCAGCAGCCTTCCACCAGCCTACGAGCAGTACTTC,CASSLPPAYEQYF
once,TRBJ1-6,TRBD1,TRBV18,TGTGCCAGCTCACGGGGGACAGGGGATAATTCACCCCTCCACTTT,CASSRGTGDNSPLHF
-,TRBJ2-1,TRBD2,TRBV18,TGTGCCAGCTCGGCGGGACTAGCGGGAGGGCCGATAAATGAGCAGTTCTTC,CASSAGLAGGPINEQFF
-,TRBJ2-7,-,TRBV28,TGTGCCAGCAGACCTACAGGGCTAAGAAACTACGAGCAGTACTTC,CASRPTGLRNYEQYF
-,TRBJ2-1,TRBD2,TRBV7-3,TGTGCCAGCAGCTGGGCCCCACGGGACTACCGAGAGGTTCAAATTAACAATGAGCAGTTCTTC,CASSWAPRDYREVQINNEQFF
-,TRBJ1-2,TRBD1,TRBV4-2,TGTGCCAGCAGCTCTACTGGACAGGTGTATGGCTACACCTTC,CASSSTGQVYGYTF
-,TRBJ2-3,-,TRBV4-1,TGCGCCAGCAGCCAAGATCTCTACGTAGATACGCAGTATTTT,CASSQDLYVDTQYF
-,TRBJ2-2,-,TRBV19,TGTGCCAGTAGTATAAGGTTCAGGGGGAACACCGGGGAGCTGTTTTTT,CASSIRFRGNTGELFF
-,TRBJ2-1,TRBD2,TRBV3-1/TRBV3-2,TGTGCCAGCAGCCCCACTAGCGGGAGGGGTTCTGAGCAGTTCTTC,CASSPTSGRGSEQFF
-,TRBJ2-2,-,TRBV2,TGTGCCAGCAGTGGGACTACCCGCACCGGGGAGCTGTTTTTT,CASSGTTRTGELFF
-,TRBJ2-7,TRBD1,TRBV5-1,TGCGCCAGCAGCGCACGGACAGGGAAGAACTACGAGCAGTACTTC,CASSARTGKNYEQYF
-,TRBJ1-5,TRBD1,TRBV19,TGTGCCAGTAGTATGGGCAGGGGGAAACTTTATAGCAATCAGCCCCAGCATTTT,CASSMGRGKLYSNQPQHF
-,TRBJ2-3,-,TRBV7-2,TGTGCCAGCAGCTACTCGCGGAGCACAGATACGCAGTATTTT,CASSYSRSTDTQYF
-,TRBJ1-5,-,TRBV27,TGTGCCAGCAGAGTTTCACAGGGATCTCAGCCCCAGCATTTT,CASRVSQGSQPQHF
-,TRBJ2-3,TRBD2,TRBV5-1,TGCGCCAGCAGCTTGTTAGCTAGCGGGAGTTTAGATACGCAGTATTTT,CASSLLASGSLDTQYF
-,TRBJ1-2,-,TRBV29-1,TGCAGCGCAACACAGGCTTCCTATGGCTACACCTTC,CSATQASYGYTF
-,TRBJ2-1,TRBD2,TRBV7-3,TGTGCCAGCAGCTTAAGTCTAGCGGGCTACAATGAGCAGTTCTTC,CASSLSLAGYNEQFF
-,TRBJ2-1,TRBD2,TRBV9,TGTGCCAGCAGCGATACTAGCGGGAGAGGGAATGAGCAGTTCTTC,CASSDTSGRGNEQFF
-,TRBJ1-6,TRBD1,TRBV6-5,TGTGCCAGCAGTTACCGGGACAGGGGCTTATCACCCCTCCACTTT,CASSYRDRGLSPLHF